Below are 10 T cell receptor beta chains sequenced from a single sample in a study of cytomegalovirus exposure and HLA in healthy donors. This PCR relied on a set of 60 Vbeta primers and 13 Jbeta primers. TCRdb's copy holds only in-frame clones and misses some; the assay was immunoSEQ multiplex PCR. The sample consists of around 110,000 clones, under 80% of them appearing once. The sequencing sample was made of PBMCs. The receptor set was obtained from a woman aged 45-65 years in good health and CMV-seropositive.

J is TRBJ2-2 and V is TRBV9, with TRBD2 matching 11 bases. Germline CDR1 reads SGDLS; CDR2 reads YYNGEE. V dropped 4 bases and J dropped 1; count of bases not matched to a gene: 6. The CDR3 has 17 residues. This CDR3 is CASSTIAGGLNTGELFF. The CDR3 DNA sequence: TGTGCCAGCAGCACTATAGCGGGGGGGCTGAACACCGGGGAGCTGTTTTTT.

This clone occurred a few times. The chain links TRBV6-1 to TRBJ1-1, with a tentative D call TRBD1 (5 bases). Germline V gene sequence: CDR1 MNHNS, CDR2 SASEGT. The CDR3 contains 14 residues. V gave up 6 bases and J gave up 3 bases, with 14 bases separating them. The CDR3 sequence: CASSSLGGDTEAFF. For the CDR3, the DNA is TGTGCCAGCAGCTCCTTGGGGGGAGACACTGAAGCTTTCTTT.

This clone was seen a handful of times. The rearrangement joins TRBV2 to TRBJ2-1, with 12 bases fitting TRBD1. The CDR3 runs 14 residues. With V trimmed by 8 bases and J by 9 bases, 8 bases remained unmatched. Looked up from germline, CDR1 is SNHLY and CDR2 is FYNNEI. The CDR3, as DNA: TGTGCCAGCCACACCGGGACAGGGGGCGCTGAGCAGTTCTTC. Its translation: CASHTGTGGAEQFF.

This chain connects TRBV6-6 to TRBJ2-1, with 7 positions matching TRBD1. Trimming took 11 bases from V and 9 from J; bases not matched to a gene: 13. Per germline, CDR1 MNHNY and CDR2 SVGAGI (reference sequence). CDR3 length: 13 residues. CDR3 protein: CAGTRGQESEQFF. In DNA, the CDR3 is TGTGCCGGAACCCGCGGACAGGAGTCTGAGCAGTTCTTC.

This sequence joins TRBV5-1 and TRBJ2-2; 7 bases match TRBD1. V lost 4 bases and J lost 3; bases outside the gene matches: 9. The CDR3 runs 16 residues. Germline CDR1 is SGHRS and CDR2 is YFSETQ. The CDR3 here is CASSGQALGDTGELFF. The CDR3 DNA is TGCGCCAGCAGCGGACAGGCACTTGGCGACACCGGGGAGCTGTTTTTT. The full variable domain, rest sourced from reference TRBV5-1 and TRBJ2-2, is KAGVTQTPRYLIKTRGQQVTLSCSPISGHRSVSWYQQTPGQGLQFLFEYFSETQRNKGNFPGRFSGRQFSNSRSEMNVSTLELGDSALYLCASSGQALGDTGELFFGEGSRLTVL.

Ten or more counts support this clone. The chain has TRBV4-1 and TRBJ1-1, with D hard to call. The CDR3 totals 16 residues. The V end lost 4 bases, the J end lost 5 bases, and 20 bases lay between the germline ends. CDR1 is MGHRA and CDR2 is YSYEKL in the germline V gene. CDR3 sequence: CASSPHSTGVVTEAFF. The CDR3, as DNA: TGCGCCAGCAGCCCTCATTCGACCGGGGTGGTGACTGAAGCTTTCTTT.

The chain couples TRBV28 to TRBJ1-6; TRBD1 aligns across 8 bases. The CDR3 length is 16 residues. The junction had 7 bases not matched to a gene; V was cut back by 6 bases and J by 3 bases. CDR1 is MDHEN, CDR2 SYDVKM, per germline. The CDR3 is CASSTGTGGYNSPLHF. CDR3 nucleotides: TGTGCCAGCAGCACGGGGACAGGCGGCTATAATTCACCCCTCCACTTT.

V and J are TRBV5-1 and TRBJ1-1, with D tentatively TRBD1 (6 bases). Germline lookup yields CDR1 SGHRS and CDR2 YFSETQ. CDR3 length equals 14 residues. The V and J ends lost 2 bases and 8 bases respectively, with 16 bases between them. The CDR3 sequence: CASSLDGGTGEAFF. In DNA, the CDR3 is TGCGCCAGCAGCTTAGATGGGGGAACAGGGGAAGCTTTCTTT.

V gene TRBV30 combines with J gene TRBJ1-2; D is unresolved. The CDR3 is 15 amino acids. Germline V gene sequence: CDR1 GTSNPN, CDR2 SVGIG (reference sequence). V dropped 2 bases and J dropped 3 bases, with 16 bases sitting between them. In DNA form, the CDR3 reads TGTGCCTGGAGTCCCACGGAGGCGTTTGACTATGGCTACACCTTC. Amino acid sequence: CAWSPTEAFDYGYTF.

The chain is built from TRBV27 and TRBJ1-2; TRBD1 aligns across 8 bases. J was trimmed by 3 bases and V by 4 bases; bases with no gene match: 7. This CDR3 contains 15 residues. Germline lookup yields CDR1 MNHEY and CDR2 SMNVEV (reference sequence). The CDR3 region is CASSSKLGQDYGYTF. DNA of the CDR3: TGTGCCAGCAGTTCCAAACTGGGACAGGACTATGGCTACACCTTC.